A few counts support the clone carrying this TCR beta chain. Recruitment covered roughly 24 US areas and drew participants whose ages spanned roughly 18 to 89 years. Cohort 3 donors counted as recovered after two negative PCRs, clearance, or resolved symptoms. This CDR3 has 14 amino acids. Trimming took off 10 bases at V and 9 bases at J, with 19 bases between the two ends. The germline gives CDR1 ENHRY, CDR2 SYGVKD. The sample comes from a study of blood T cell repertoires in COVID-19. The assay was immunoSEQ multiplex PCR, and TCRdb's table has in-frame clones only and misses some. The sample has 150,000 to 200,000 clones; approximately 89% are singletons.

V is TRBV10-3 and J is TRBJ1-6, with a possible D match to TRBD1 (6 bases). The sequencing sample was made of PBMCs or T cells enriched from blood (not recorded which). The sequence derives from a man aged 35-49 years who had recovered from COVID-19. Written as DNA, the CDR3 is TGTGCCACCCGTGCCCGACAGGAAATTTCACCCCTCCACTTT. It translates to CATRARQEISPLHF.